Listed below are T cell receptor beta chains from one sample, sequenced in a study of blood T cell repertoires in COVID-19. The assay was immunoSEQ multiplex PCR, and TCRdb's table has in-frame clones only and misses some. The table lists around 480,000 clones, 87% of them singletons. The sequenced material came from PBMCs or T cells enriched from blood (not recorded which). Receptor source: a woman between 18 and 29 years old who had recovered from COVID-19. CDR3s include the opening cysteine and the closing phenylalanine or tryptophan. The order of the fields is V gene, J gene, CDR3 protein.

v_gene: TRBV18; j_gene: TRBJ2-6; CDR3aa: CASSPLAGGQTHSGANVLTF
v_gene: TRBV20-1; j_gene: TRBJ1-3; CDR3aa: CSASRGNTIYF
v_gene: TRBV15; j_gene: TRBJ2-2; CDR3aa: CATSRDLWTGGSGTGELFF
v_gene: TRBV6-1; j_gene: TRBJ1-2; CDR3aa: CASSVQAAGAGRSYGYTF
v_gene: TRBV6-6; j_gene: TRBJ2-7; CDR3aa: CASSFLIFPGGHEQYF
v_gene: TRBV27; j_gene: TRBJ1-1; CDR3aa: CASSPRGGGTEAFF
v_gene: TRBV7-6; j_gene: TRBJ2-2; CDR3aa: CASSLSQGARGELFF
v_gene: TRBV9; j_gene: TRBJ1-6; CDR3aa: CASSAGTGSSYNSPLHF
v_gene: TRBV19; j_gene: TRBJ1-1; CDR3aa: CASRHSGKGTEAFF
v_gene: TRBV7-6; j_gene: TRBJ1-2; CDR3aa: CASSSFGQGDYGYTF
v_gene: TRBV4-1; j_gene: TRBJ1-1; CDR3aa: CASSQTTGGGWNEAFF
v_gene: TRBV15; j_gene: TRBJ2-7; CDR3aa: CATSRDLSSGGYEQYF
v_gene: TRBV2; j_gene: TRBJ1-1; CDR3aa: CASRSTRGNTEAFF
v_gene: TRBV5-1; j_gene: TRBJ1-2; CDR3aa: CASSLDFRGLYGYTF
v_gene: TRBV5-6; j_gene: TRBJ1-2; CDR3aa: CASSLRQGGGYTF
v_gene: TRBV5-1; j_gene: TRBJ2-3; CDR3aa: CASSLASSRTDTQYF
v_gene: TRBV3-1/TRBV3-2; j_gene: TRBJ2-1; CDR3aa: CASSSESWGGYNEQFF
v_gene: TRBV25-1; j_gene: TRBJ2-3; CDR3aa: CASSPPGLAGSWGQYF
v_gene: TRBV5-1; j_gene: TRBJ1-2; CDR3aa: CASSQQGGDYGYTF
v_gene: TRBV2; j_gene: TRBJ2-7; CDR3aa: CASTAGLPEEQYF
v_gene: TRBV30; j_gene: TRBJ1-2; CDR3aa: CAWSVYQGSGYTF
v_gene: TRBV3-1/TRBV3-2; j_gene: TRBJ2-5; CDR3aa: CASSQAADRGETQYF
v_gene: TRBV6-5; j_gene: TRBJ1-1; CDR3aa: CASSYDGTGGAFF